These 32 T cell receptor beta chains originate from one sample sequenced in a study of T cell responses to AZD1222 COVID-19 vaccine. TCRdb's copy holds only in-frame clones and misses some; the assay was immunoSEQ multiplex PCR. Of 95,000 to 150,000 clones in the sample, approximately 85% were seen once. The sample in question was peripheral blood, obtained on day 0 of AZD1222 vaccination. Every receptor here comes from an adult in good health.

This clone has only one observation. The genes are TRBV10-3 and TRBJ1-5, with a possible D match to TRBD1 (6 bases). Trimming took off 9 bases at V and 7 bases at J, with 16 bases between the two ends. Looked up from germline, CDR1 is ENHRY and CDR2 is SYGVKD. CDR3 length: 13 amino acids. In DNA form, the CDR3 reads TGTGCCATTGGGAGGGGGAGAGAGCAGCCCCAGCATTTT. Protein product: CAIGRGREQPQHF.

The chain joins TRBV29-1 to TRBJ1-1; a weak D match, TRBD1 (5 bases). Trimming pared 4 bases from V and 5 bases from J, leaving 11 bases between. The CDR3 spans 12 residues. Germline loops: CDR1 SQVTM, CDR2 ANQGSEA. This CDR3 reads CSVGRGTTEAFF. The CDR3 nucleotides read TGCAGCGTTGGTCGGGGGACGACTGAAGCTTTCTTT.

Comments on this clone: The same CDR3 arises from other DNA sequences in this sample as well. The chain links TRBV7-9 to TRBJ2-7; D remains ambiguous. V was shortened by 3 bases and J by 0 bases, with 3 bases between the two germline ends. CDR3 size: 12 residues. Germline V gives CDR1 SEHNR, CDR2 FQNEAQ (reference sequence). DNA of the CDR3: TGTGCCAGCAGCTTCAGCTCCTACGAGCAGTACTTC. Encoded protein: CASSFSSYEQYF.

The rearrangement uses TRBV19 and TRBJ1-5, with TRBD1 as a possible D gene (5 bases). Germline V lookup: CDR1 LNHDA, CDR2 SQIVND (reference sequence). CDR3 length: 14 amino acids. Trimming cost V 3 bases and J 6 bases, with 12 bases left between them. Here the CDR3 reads CASSIGGSGQPQHF. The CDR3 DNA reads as TGTGCCAGTAGTATTGGGGGATCTGGTCAGCCCCAGCATTTT.

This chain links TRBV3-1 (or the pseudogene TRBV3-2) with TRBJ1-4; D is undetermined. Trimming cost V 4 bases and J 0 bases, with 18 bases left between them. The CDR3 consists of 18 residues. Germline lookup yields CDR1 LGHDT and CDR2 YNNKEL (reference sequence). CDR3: CASSLRWLGAATNEKLFF. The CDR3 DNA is TGTGCCAGCAGCCTCCGTTGGCTGGGCGCAGCAACTAATGAAAAACTGTTTTTT.

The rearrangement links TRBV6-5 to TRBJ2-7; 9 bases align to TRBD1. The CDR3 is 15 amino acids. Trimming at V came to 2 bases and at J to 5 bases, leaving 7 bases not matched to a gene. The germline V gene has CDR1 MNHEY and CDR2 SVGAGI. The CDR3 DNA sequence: TGTGCCAGCAGTTACACCCGGACAGGGGACCACGAGCAGTACTTC. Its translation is CASSYTRTGDHEQYF.

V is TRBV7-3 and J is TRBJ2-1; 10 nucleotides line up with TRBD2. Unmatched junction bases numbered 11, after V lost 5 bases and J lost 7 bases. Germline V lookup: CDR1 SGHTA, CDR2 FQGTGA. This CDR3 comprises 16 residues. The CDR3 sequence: CASSIQSGGAWNEQFF. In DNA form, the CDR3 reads TGTGCCAGCAGCATCCAAAGCGGGGGGGCATGGAATGAGCAGTTCTTC.

The CDR3 loop reads CASSKTGTENTGELFF. The CDR3 bases are TGTGCCAGCAGTAAAACCGGGACAGAGAACACCGGGGAGCTGTTTTTT. This chain connects TRBV6-4 to TRBJ2-2; TRBD1 agrees at 7 bases. The ends lost 5 bases at V and 1 base at J; junction bases unmatched: 7. The CDR3 contains 16 residues. CDR1 MRHNA and CDR2 SNTAGT come from the germline V gene.

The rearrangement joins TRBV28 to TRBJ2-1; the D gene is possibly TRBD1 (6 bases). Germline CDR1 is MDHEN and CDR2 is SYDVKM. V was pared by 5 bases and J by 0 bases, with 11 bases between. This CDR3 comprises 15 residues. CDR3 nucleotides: TGTGCCAGCAGTCATCCAGGGGCCTCCTACAATGAGCAGTTCTTC. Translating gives CASSHPGASYNEQFF. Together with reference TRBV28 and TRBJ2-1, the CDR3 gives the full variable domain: DVKVTQSSRYLVKRTGEKVFLECVQDMDHENMFWYRQDPGLGLRLIYFSYDVKMKEKGDIPEGYSVSREKKERFSLILESASTNQTSMYLCASSHPGASYNEQFFGPGTRLTVL.

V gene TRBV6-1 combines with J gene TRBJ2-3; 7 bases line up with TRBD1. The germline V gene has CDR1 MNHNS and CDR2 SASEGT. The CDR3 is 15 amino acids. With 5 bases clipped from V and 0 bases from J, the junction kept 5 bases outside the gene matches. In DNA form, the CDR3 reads TGTGCCAGCAGTCCGGGGACAGCTAGCACAGATACGCAGTATTTT. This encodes CASSPGTASTDTQYF.

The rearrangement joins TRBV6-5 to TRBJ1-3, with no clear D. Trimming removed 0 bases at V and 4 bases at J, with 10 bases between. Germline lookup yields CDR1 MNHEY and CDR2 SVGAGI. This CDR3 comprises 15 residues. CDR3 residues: CASSYSGESGNTIYF. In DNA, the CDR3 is TGTGCCAGCAGTTACTCGGGCGAGTCGGGAAACACCATATATTTT.

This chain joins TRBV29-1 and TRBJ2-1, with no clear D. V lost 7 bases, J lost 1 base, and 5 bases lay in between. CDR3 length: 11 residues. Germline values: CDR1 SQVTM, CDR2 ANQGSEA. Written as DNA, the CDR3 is TGCAGCGCCGCTTCCTACAATGAGCAGTTCTTC. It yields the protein CSAASYNEQFF.

This chain's CDR3 is CASSLDWDTEAFF. The CDR3 DNA follows: TGTGCCAGCAGCTTAGACTGGGACACTGAAGCTTTCTTT. The V gene is TRBV7-3, the J gene TRBJ1-1; no clear D gene. Per the germline V gene, CDR1 is SGHTA and CDR2 is FQGTGA. Deletions cut 2 bases from V and 3 bases from J, with 7 bases between. The CDR3 runs to 13 residues.

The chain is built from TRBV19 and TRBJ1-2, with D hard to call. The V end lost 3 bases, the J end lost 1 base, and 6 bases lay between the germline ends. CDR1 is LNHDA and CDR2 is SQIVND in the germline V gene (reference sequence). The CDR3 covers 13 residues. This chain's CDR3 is CASSMRDNYGYTF. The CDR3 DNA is TGTGCCAGTAGTATGAGGGATAACTATGGCTACACCTTC.

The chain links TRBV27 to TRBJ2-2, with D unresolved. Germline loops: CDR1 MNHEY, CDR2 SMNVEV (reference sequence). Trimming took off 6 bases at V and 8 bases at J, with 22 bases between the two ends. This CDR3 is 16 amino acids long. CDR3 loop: CASSPLNQMGYGELFF. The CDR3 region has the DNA TGTGCCAGCAGCCCCCTCAACCAGATGGGCTATGGGGAGCTGTTTTTT.

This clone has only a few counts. The CDR3 region has the DNA TGTGCCAGCAGCTTAATCCAGGGAGGCACTGAAGCTTTCTTT. It codes for CASSLIQGGTEAFF. This chain joins TRBV7-2 and TRBJ1-1; D is perhaps TRBD1 (5 bases). Germline V gene sequence: CDR1 SGHTA, CDR2 FQGNSA. The CDR3 loop spans 14 amino acids. Trimming cost V 2 bases and J 4 bases, with 11 bases left between them.

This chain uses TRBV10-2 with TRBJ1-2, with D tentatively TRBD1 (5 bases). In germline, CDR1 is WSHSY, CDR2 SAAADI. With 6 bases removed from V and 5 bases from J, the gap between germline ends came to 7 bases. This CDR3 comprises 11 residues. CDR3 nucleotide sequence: TGCGCCAGCAGGGGACCGTATGGCTACACCTTC. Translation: CASRGPYGYTF.

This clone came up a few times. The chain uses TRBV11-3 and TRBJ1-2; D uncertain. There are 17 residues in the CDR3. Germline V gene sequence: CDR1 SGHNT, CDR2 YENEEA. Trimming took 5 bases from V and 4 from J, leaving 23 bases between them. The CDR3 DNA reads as TGTGCCAGCAGCCCCGGGCCTAAAGGGCCTCTAAGCTATGGCTACACCTTC. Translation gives CASSPGPKGPLSYGYTF.

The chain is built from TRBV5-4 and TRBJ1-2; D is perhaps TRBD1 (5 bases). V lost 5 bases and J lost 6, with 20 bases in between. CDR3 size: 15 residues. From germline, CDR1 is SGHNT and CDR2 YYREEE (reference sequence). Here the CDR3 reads CASRRGGGDKNGYTF. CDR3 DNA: TGTGCCAGCAGGCGCGGGGGAGGGGATAAGAATGGCTACACCTTC.

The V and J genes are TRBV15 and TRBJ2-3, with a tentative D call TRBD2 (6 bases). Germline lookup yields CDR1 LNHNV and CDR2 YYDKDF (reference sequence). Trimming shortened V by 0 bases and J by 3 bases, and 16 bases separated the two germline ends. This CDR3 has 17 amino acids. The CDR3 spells CATSRDGTKGGTDTQYF. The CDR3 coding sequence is TGTGCCACCAGCAGAGATGGGACGAAGGGAGGTACAGATACGCAGTATTTT.

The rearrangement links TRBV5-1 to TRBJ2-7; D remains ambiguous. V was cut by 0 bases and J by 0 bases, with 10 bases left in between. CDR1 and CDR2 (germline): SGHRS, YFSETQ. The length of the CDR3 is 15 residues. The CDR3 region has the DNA TGCGCCAGCAGCTTGGTTCTCCCGAGCTCCTACGAGCAGTACTTC. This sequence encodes CASSLVLPSSYEQYF.

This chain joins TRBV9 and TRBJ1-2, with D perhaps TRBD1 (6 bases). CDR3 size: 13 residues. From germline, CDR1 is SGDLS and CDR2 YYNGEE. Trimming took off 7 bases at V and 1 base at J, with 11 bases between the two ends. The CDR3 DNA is TGTGCCAGCGGGAGGGGGAGTAACTATGGCTACACCTTC. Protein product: CASGRGSNYGYTF.

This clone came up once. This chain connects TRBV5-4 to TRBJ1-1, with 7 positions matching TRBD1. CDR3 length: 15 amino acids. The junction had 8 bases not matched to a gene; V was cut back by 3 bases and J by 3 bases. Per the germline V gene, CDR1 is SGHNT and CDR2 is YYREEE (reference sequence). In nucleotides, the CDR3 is TGTGCCAGCAGCTATGGGGGACAGTTTCACACTGAAGCTTTCTTT. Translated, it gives CASSYGGQFHTEAFF.

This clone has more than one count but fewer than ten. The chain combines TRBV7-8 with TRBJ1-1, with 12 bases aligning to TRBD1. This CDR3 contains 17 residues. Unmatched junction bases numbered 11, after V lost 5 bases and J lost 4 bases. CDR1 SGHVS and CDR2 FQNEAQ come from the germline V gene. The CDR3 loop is CASSNTRGQGAGTEAFF. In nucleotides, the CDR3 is TGTGCCAGCAGCAACACGAGGGGACAGGGGGCTGGCACTGAAGCTTTCTTT.

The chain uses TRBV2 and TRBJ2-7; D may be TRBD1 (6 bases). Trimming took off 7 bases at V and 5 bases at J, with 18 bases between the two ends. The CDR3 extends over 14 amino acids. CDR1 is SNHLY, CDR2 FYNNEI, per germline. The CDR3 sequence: CASNKYAGVDEQYF. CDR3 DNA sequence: TGTGCCAGCAACAAATACGCAGGGGTGGACGAGCAGTACTTC.

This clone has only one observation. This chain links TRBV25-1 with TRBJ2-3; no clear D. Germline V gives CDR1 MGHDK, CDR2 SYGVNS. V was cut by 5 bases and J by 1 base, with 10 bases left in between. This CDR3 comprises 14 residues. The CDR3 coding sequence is TGTGCCAGCAGTCCCGAGTTGGGCACAGATACGCAGTATTTT. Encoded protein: CASSPELGTDTQYF.

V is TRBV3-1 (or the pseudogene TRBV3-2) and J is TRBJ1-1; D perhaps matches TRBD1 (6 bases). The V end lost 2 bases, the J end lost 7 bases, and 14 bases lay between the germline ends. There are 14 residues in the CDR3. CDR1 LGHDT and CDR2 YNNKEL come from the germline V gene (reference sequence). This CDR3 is CASSQRQVFGEAFF. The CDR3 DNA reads TGTGCCAGCAGCCAACGACAGGTGTTTGGTGAAGCTTTCTTT.

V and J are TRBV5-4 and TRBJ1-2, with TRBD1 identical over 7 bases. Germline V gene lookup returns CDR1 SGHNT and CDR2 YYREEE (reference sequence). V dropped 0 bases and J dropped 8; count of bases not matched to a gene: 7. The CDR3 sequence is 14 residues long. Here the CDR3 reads CASSLDRGFTGYTF. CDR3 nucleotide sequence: TGTGCCAGCAGCTTGGACAGGGGCTTCACCGGCTACACCTTC.

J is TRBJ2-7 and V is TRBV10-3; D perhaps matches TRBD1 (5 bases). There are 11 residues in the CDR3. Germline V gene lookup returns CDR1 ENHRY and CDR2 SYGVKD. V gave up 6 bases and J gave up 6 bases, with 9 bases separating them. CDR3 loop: CAIREDSEQYF. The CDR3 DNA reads TGTGCCATCAGGGAAGACAGCGAGCAGTACTTC.

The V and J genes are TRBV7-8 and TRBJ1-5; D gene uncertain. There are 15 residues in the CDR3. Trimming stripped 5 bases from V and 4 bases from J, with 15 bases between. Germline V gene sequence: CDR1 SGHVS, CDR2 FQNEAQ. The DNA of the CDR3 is TGTGCCAGCAGCCCCGAGAGGGCGGATAATCAGCCCCAGCATTTT. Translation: CASSPERADNQPQHF.

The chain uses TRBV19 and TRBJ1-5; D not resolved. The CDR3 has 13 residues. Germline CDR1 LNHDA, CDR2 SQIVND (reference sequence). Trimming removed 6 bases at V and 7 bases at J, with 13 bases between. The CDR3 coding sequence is TGTGCCAGTAGCCCCAAGGTGTGGCAGCCCCAGCATTTT. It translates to CASSPKVWQPQHF.

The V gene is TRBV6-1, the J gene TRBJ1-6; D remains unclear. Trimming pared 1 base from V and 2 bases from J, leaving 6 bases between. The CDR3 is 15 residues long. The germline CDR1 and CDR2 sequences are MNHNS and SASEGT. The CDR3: CASSEGWAYNSPLHF. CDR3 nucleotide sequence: TGTGCCAGCAGTGAAGGGTGGGCCTATAATTCACCCCTCCACTTT.